These 8 T cell receptor beta chains were all obtained from the same sample, sequenced in a study of T cells after yellow fever vaccination. TCRdb re-analysed the 5' RACE reads in MiXCR, keeping a single row per CDR3 protein. The table has about 45,000 distinct CDR3 sequences, approximately 6.3% seen once; the top ten hold approximately 15%. The sequenced sample was CD8+ T cells not binding an NS4B(214-222) dextramer, sorted from PBMCs, obtained 45 days after the yellow fever booster vaccination. These receptors were taken from a man aged 25-45 years who received the YFV17D yellow fever vaccine.

In its sample, this clonotype was seen many times. This chain connects TRBV20-1 to TRBJ2-1; D gene ambiguous. Germline values: CDR1 DFQATT, CDR2 SNEGSKA (reference sequence). The CDR3 loop spans 13 amino acids. Trimming pared 8 bases from V and 4 bases from J, leaving 15 bases between. The DNA for the CDR3 is TGCAGTCCGGCCCCAGACCAATACAATGAGCAGTTCTTC. This encodes CSPAPDQYNEQFF.

This clonotype showed up many times. The chain employs TRBV5-1 and TRBJ1-5, with 7 bases that match TRBD1. Germline CDR1 SGHRS, CDR2 YFSETQ. V was pared by 2 bases and J by 6 bases, with 5 bases of the junction left unmatched. This CDR3 comprises 14 residues. The CDR3 here is CASSFRQGGQPQHF. The CDR3 DNA follows: TGCGCCAGCAGCTTCCGACAGGGCGGTCAGCCCCAGCATTTT.

This clonotype was seen at least ten times. The genes are TRBV19 and TRBJ2-4; D unclear. The V gene's germline CDR1 is LNHDA and CDR2 SQIVND (reference sequence). Trimming shortened V by 6 bases and J by 0 bases, and 12 bases separated the two germline ends. This CDR3 is built from 15 residues. CDR3 in DNA: TGTGCCAGTAGATTGACTGACTTAGCCAAAAACATTCAGTACTTC. This codes for CASRLTDLAKNIQYF.

This clonotype was recorded at least ten times. The rearrangement uses TRBV20-1 and TRBJ2-7, with 12 bases lining up with TRBD2. Germline CDR1 is DFQATT and CDR2 is SNEGSKA (reference sequence). V lost 5 bases, J lost 4 bases, and 12 bases stayed unmatched. CDR3 length equals 16 residues. The CDR3 bases are TGCAGTGCTTACGCCAGGAGACTAGCGGGAGTATACGAGCAGTACTTC. It yields the protein CSAYARRLAGVYEQYF.

This clonotype was seen a handful of times. The genes are TRBV11-2 and TRBJ2-1, with D possibly matching TRBD2 (7 bases). CDR1 is SGHAT, CDR2 FQNNGV, per germline. The CDR3 extends over 14 amino acids. Trimming left V 8 bases short and J 6 bases short, with 17 bases between. CDR3 bases: TGTGCCAGCTCTACTCTGAGGGGGGGCAATGAGCAGTTCTTC. This codes for CASSTLRGGNEQFF.

This clonotype was found many times. The rearrangement uses TRBV19 and TRBJ2-2; 7 bases are a match to TRBD2. CDR1 and CDR2 (germline): LNHDA, SQIVND (reference sequence). Unmatched junction bases numbered 0, after V lost 5 bases and J lost 6 bases. The CDR3 runs to 12 residues. The CDR3 spells CASSRGAGELFF. Written as DNA, the CDR3 is TGTGCCAGTAGTCGGGGGGCCGGGGAGCTGTTTTTT.

In its sample, this clonotype was seen many times. The rearrangement joins TRBV12-3 or TRBV12-4 to TRBJ2-7; 9 bases agree with TRBD2. V dropped 5 bases and J dropped 7; count of bases not matched to a gene: 9. This CDR3 comprises 14 residues. The CDR3 DNA reads as TGTGCCAGCAGTCCATCGCGGGAGGGCTGGGAGCAGTACTTC. Its translation is CASSPSREGWEQYF.

This clonotype was seen at least ten times. The gene calls are TRBV6-5 and TRBJ1-1; no clear D gene. The germline V gene has CDR1 MNHEY and CDR2 SVGAGI. Trimming shortened V by 3 bases and J by 7 bases, and 21 bases separated the two germline ends. This CDR3 is 16 amino acids long. DNA of the CDR3: TGTGCCAGCAGTTATAGAGTATCTCTACAGCAGGATGAAGCTTTCTTT. It encodes CASSYRVSLQQDEAFF.